Each of the 5 T cell receptor beta chains below was sequenced from the same sample in a study of T cells after yellow fever vaccination. MiXCR was run by TCRdb on the 5' RACE reads, yielding one entry per CDR3 protein. The sample shows 300,000 to 400,000 distinct CDR3 sequences, more than 5.5% of them seen only once. The sample here was PBMCs, taken 5 days after the yellow fever booster vaccination. These receptors were collected from a man in his thirties or forties who received the YFV17D yellow fever vaccine.

This clonotype was counted many times. The rearrangement uses TRBV12-3 or TRBV12-4 and TRBJ2-3, with TRBD2 matching 9 bases. Losses at the gene ends were 2 bases for V and 5 bases for J; bases not matched to a gene: 8. The CDR3 length is 16 residues. CDR3 amino acids: CASSLMAGGPGDTQYF. The CDR3 DNA follows: TGTGCCAGCAGTTTAATGGCGGGAGGGCCAGGAGATACGCAGTATTTT.

This chain uses TRBV7-6 with TRBJ1-1, with D possibly matching TRBD1 (6 bases). Trimming pared 4 bases from V and 5 bases from J, leaving 23 bases between. CDR3 length: 17 residues. Germline CDR1 is SGHVS and CDR2 is FNYEAQ. The CDR3 is CASSSPPTGVGRTEAFF. CDR3 in DNA: TGTGCCAGCAGCTCCCCACCGACAGGAGTCGGGAGGACTGAAGCTTTCTTT.

This clonotype occurred a few times. V and J are TRBV18 and TRBJ2-5; no definite D call. This CDR3 has 13 amino acids. Trimming took 3 bases from V and 5 from J, leaving 10 bases between them. Per the germline V gene, CDR1 is KGHSH and CDR2 is LQKENI. CDR3: CASSPAAGETQYF. In DNA form, the CDR3 reads TGTGCCAGCTCACCCGCCGCTGGGGAGACCCAGTACTTC.

This clonotype was observed at least ten times. The CDR3 is CASSQESVVRRGAFF. The CDR3 DNA sequence: TGTGCCAGCAGCCAAGAATCTGTAGTACGCCGGGGGGCTTTCTTT. The rearrangement uses TRBV3-1 and TRBJ1-1, with a weak D call TRBD1 (5 bases). V was trimmed by 0 bases and J by 11 bases, leaving 19 bases between them. The CDR3 contains 15 residues. Germline values: CDR1 LGHDT, CDR2 YNNKEL (reference sequence).

This clonotype turned up a few times. J is TRBJ2-7 and V is TRBV15; D remains unclear. V lost 1 base and J lost 0, with 4 bases in between. This CDR3 is built from 13 residues. Germline V lookup: CDR1 LNHNV, CDR2 YYDKDF (reference sequence). DNA for the CDR3: TGTGCCACCAGCAGAGGAGACTCCTACGAGCAGTACTTC. Encoded protein: CATSRGDSYEQYF. Based on the CDR3 plus reference TRBV15 and TRBJ2-7, the full variable domain is DAMVIQNPRYQVTQFGKPVTLSCSQTLNHNVMYWYQQKSSQAPKLLFHYYDKDFNNEADTPDNFQSRRPNTSFCFLDIRSPGLGDTAMYLCATSRGDSYEQYFGPGTRLTVT.